This is a list of T cell receptor beta chains from one sample in a study of T-cell memory formation after mild COVID-19. TCRdb processed the 5' RACE reads anew with MiXCR; each CDR3 protein has one entry. The repertoire holds just over 150,000 distinct CDR3 sequences, with roughly 30% as singletons. The source material was PBMCs or a T cell subset sorted from them (not recorded which). The receptors here all came from an adult woman who had mild COVID-19 (a few samples of this study predate the infection). Cell type and time point are not known. Each CDR3 is given with its conserved first and last residue. Each record gives: CDR3 length, clone size, V gene, J gene, D gene, CDR3 DNA, CDR3 protein. A D gene is named only where the DNA matches it firmly. Clone size is stated in some rows and not others, as once, few, many or a class when expanded.

14,few,TRBV27,TRBJ2-5,-,TGTGCCAGCAGTTCCCTCGACCGACAAGAGACCCAGTACTTC,CASSSLDRQETQYF
13,-,TRBV29-1,TRBJ2-1,-,TGCAGCGTCGCACTGAGCTCCTACAATGAGCAGTTCTTC,CSVALSSYNEQFF
14,-,TRBV5-1,TRBJ2-1,TRBD1,TGCGCCAGCAGCTTCAGGGGGAGAGGCGATGAGCAGTTCTTC,CASSFRGRGDEQFF
12,few,TRBV7-2,TRBJ2-3,-,TGTGCCAGCAGCCCCCGCCGGGATACGCAGTATTTT,CASSPRRDTQYF
15,-,TRBV4-1,TRBJ2-1,-,TGCGCCAGCAGCCAAGATAATACAGAGTACAATGAGCAGTTCTTC,CASSQDNTEYNEQFF
13,-,TRBV29-1,TRBJ1-1,TRBD1,TGCAGCGCTAGAGCCAGGGGGCTGTTTGAAGCTTTCTTT,CSARARGLFEAFF
16,-,TRBV25-1,TRBJ2-7,TRBD1,TGTGCCAGCAGTGAAATGGGACAGGGGGCCTCCTACGAGCAGTACTTC,CASSEMGQGASYEQYF
13,-,TRBV7-3,TRBJ2-3,-,TGTGCCAGCAGCTTTTATGTCGCAGATACGCAGTATTTT,CASSFYVADTQYF
15,few,TRBV14,TRBJ1-1,-,TGTGCCAGCAGCCAACGTCTGGGGGTATGGACTGAAGCTTTCTTT,CASSQRLGVWTEAFF
12,-,TRBV20-1,TRBJ2-1,-,TGCAGTGCTACTCTAGGGAACAATGAGCAGTTCTTC,CSATLGNNEQFF
15,-,TRBV5-1,TRBJ1-4,TRBD1,TGCGCCAGCAGCTTGGCAGGGGGCGACGGTGAAAAACTGTTTTTT,CASSLAGGDGEKLFF
13,-,TRBV5-1,TRBJ2-1,-,TGCGCCAGCAGCTTGGCCGGTCAGGATGGTCTGTTCTTC,CASSLAGQDGLFF
12,-,TRBV6-2/TRBV6-3,TRBJ1-1,-,TGTGCCAGCAGCCCACCCGTCCGTGAAGCTTTCTTT,CASSPPVREAFF
13,few,TRBV4-1,TRBJ2-7,-,TGCGCCAGCAGCGAGCAACAGGGCTACGAGCAGTACTTC,CASSEQQGYEQYF
13,-,TRBV19,TRBJ2-7,TRBD2,TGTGCCAGTAGGAGGGGACTACTCAGCGAGCAGTACTTC,CASRRGLLSEQYF
14,-,TRBV29-1,TRBJ1-1,-,TGCAGCGGCCAACCCGGGACAAAAAACACTGAAGCTTTCTTT,CSGQPGTKNTEAFF
13,-,TRBV6-5,TRBJ2-7,-,TGTGCCAGCAGTCCCTGGAGCTCCTACGAGCAGTACTTC,CASSPWSSYEQYF
16,-,TRBV7-2,TRBJ2-7,TRBD2,TGTGCCAGCAGCTCCCCGAGCGGGGTAAAATCCTACGAGCAGTACTTC,CASSSPSGVKSYEQYF
16,-,TRBV7-9,TRBJ2-3,TRBD2,TGTGCCAGCAGCTTCGGACTAGCGGGGGGGCCTGATACGCAGTATTTT,CASSFGLAGGPDTQYF
11,-,TRBV27,TRBJ1-1,-,TGTGCCAGCAGTGGAGGCACTGAAGCTTTCTTT,CASSGGTEAFF
18,few,TRBV7-8,TRBJ2-2,TRBD2,TGTGCCAGCATCGAGCGGGAGGCAACCTTCGCGAACACCGGGGAGCTGTTTTTT,CASIEREATFANTGELFF
15,-,TRBV24-1,TRBJ2-3,-,TGTGCCACCAGTGACCCGGGAGAGGGGACAGATACGCAGTATTTT,CATSDPGEGTDTQYF
14,-,TRBV5-4,TRBJ1-1,-,TGTGCCAGCAGCTTCAGAGACCCGAACACTGAAGCTTTCTTT,CASSFRDPNTEAFF
17,few,TRBV6-1,TRBJ2-2,-,TGTGCCAGCAGTGAAGGGAGGGGGACAGTGAACACCGGGGAGCTGTTTTTT,CASSEGRGTVNTGELFF
16,few,TRBV7-6,TRBJ2-7,TRBD2,TGTGCCAGCAGCTTAGACACCAGCGGGGGAGGGCTCGAGCAGTACTTC,CASSLDTSGGGLEQYF
14,-,TRBV20-1,TRBJ2-7,-,TGCAGTGCTAGCGAACCGACACCTACCTACGAGCAGTACTTC,CSASEPTPTYEQYF
14,-,TRBV24-1,TRBJ2-3,-,TGTGCCACCAGTGATTTCAGGAGCACAGATACGCAGTATTTT,CATSDFRSTDTQYF
14,few,TRBV7-6,TRBJ2-7,-,TGTGCCAGCAGCCCCAGGCCAACCTCCTACGAGCAGTACTTC,CASSPRPTSYEQYF
15,few,TRBV5-1,TRBJ2-3,-,TGCGCCAGCAGCTTGCGGCAGGCTAGCACAGATACGCAGTATTTT,CASSLRQASTDTQYF
19,few,TRBV5-1,TRBJ2-3,TRBD2,TGCGCCAGCAGCTCACCGGGACTAGCGGGAGTGATCGGCACAGATACGCAGTATTTT,CASSSPGLAGVIGTDTQYF
14,many,TRBV20-1,TRBJ2-2,-,TGCAGTGCTAGAGACCCGGGACCCAAGGGGGAGCTGTTTTTT,CSARDPGPKGELFF
14,-,TRBV4-3,TRBJ2-7,-,TGCGCCAGCAGCCAAAGCAGGTTCTCCTACGAGCAGTACTTC,CASSQSRFSYEQYF
14,-,TRBV5-1,TRBJ2-1,-,TGCGCCAGCAGCTTGGATACGAGGTTCCCGGGGGAGTTCTTC,CASSLDTRFPGEFF
17,-,TRBV12-3/TRBV12-4,TRBJ2-5,TRBD1,TGTGCCAGCAGTAGCACCGGGACAGGGCGCAGGCAAGAGACCCAGTACTTC,CASSSTGTGRRQETQYF
13,few,TRBV5-1,TRBJ1-2,-,TGCGCCAGCAGCTTGGGACAGCCCTATGGCTACACCTTC,CASSLGQPYGYTF
14,-,TRBV12-3/TRBV12-4,TRBJ2-1,TRBD1,TGTGCCAGCGGGGGTTGGGACAGGGCCAATGAGCAGTTCTTC,CASGGWDRANEQFF
11,few,TRBV7-3,TRBJ2-3,-,TGTGCCAGCAGCTTGGGCCATACGCAGTATTTT,CASSLGHTQYF
13,-,TRBV19,TRBJ2-3,-,TGTGCCAGTAGCCAGCGGGTCACAGATACGCAGTATTTT,CASSQRVTDTQYF
12,-,TRBV20-1,TRBJ2-7,-,TGCAGTGCTAGAGGCAGGGCGGGGGAGCAGTACTTC,CSARGRAGEQYF
17,-,TRBV5-1,TRBJ2-7,TRBD1,TGCGCCAGCAGCTCAAACATTCCGGGACAGTCCTCCTACGAGCAGTACTTC,CASSSNIPGQSSYEQYF
16,few,TRBV7-8,TRBJ2-3,TRBD2,TGTGCCAGCAGCTTCGGCGGGGGGACTAACACAGATACGCAGTATTTT,CASSFGGGTNTDTQYF
14,-,TRBV11-2,TRBJ1-1,-,TGTGCCAGCAGCCCAGTTCGGAGGGGCACTGAAGCTTTCTTT,CASSPVRRGTEAFF
12,-,TRBV4-1,TRBJ2-7,-,TGCGCCAGCAGCCAAGATCTCCACGAGCAGTACTTC,CASSQDLHEQYF
13,few,TRBV2,TRBJ1-1,-,TGTGCCAGCATGGTTGGACAGCCCACTGAAGCTTTCTTT,CASMVGQPTEAFF
14,-,TRBV11-3,TRBJ2-1,-,TGTGCCAGCAGCTTAGCAGATCCTAGGTATGAGCAGTTCTTC,CASSLADPRYEQFF
14,-,TRBV15,TRBJ2-7,-,TGTGCCACCAGCAGAGGGAGAGTTTCCTACGAGCAGTACTTC,CATSRGRVSYEQYF
15,few,TRBV29-1,TRBJ2-5,-,TGCAGCGTGACAGCGAATCGGGGCTTCCAAGAGACCCAGTACTTC,CSVTANRGFQETQYF
14,-,TRBV12-3/TRBV12-4,TRBJ2-5,-,TGTGCCAGCAGTTCTGCGACAGGCCCAGAGACCCAGTACTTC,CASSSATGPETQYF
14,-,TRBV5-1,TRBJ2-3,-,TGCGCCAGCAGCTTGACTAAGGAGGTTGGTACGCAGTATTTT,CASSLTKEVGTQYF
15,-,TRBV7-9,TRBJ2-2,-,TGTGCCAGCAGACCACCCGGGGGAGGCACCGGGGAGCTGTTTTTT,CASRPPGGGTGELFF
13,-,TRBV12-3/TRBV12-4,TRBJ2-5,-,TGTGCCAGCAGCCCTAGCAACCAAGAGACCCAGTACTTC,CASSPSNQETQYF